This T cell receptor beta chain was identified during a study of blood T cell repertoires in COVID-19. Sequenced by immunoSEQ multiplex PCR; TCRdb stores in-frame clones only, minus some. The table has tens of thousands of clones, around 93% seen once; the top ten hold 15% to 17%. From germline, CDR1 is SEHNR and CDR2 FQNEAQ (reference sequence). CDR3 length equals 14 residues. After removal of 0 bases from V and 3 bases from J, the junction contained 0 bases not matched to a gene. Sequenced sample: peripheral blood. V gene TRBV7-9 combines with J gene TRBJ2-3; 7 bases are a match to TRBD2. This receptor was obtained from a woman aged 25 to 39 in a cohort sampled during active COVID-19. The DNA of the CDR3 is TGTGCCAGCAGCTTAGCGGGAGGGACAGATACGCAGTATTTT. Its protein product is CASSLAGGTDTQYF. Combining the CDR3 with reference TRBV7-9 and TRBJ2-3 gives the whole variable domain DTGVSQNPRHKITKRGQNVTFRCDPISEHNRLYWYRQTLGQGPEFLTYFQNEAQLEKSRLLSDRFSAERPKGSFSTLEIQRTEQGDSAMYLCASSLAGGTDTQYFGPGTRLTVL.